A selection of T cell receptor beta chains follows, all from one sample in a study of T cell responses to AZD1222 COVID-19 vaccine. The protocol was immunoSEQ multiplex PCR, while the TCRdb copy is restricted to in-frame clones and leaves out a portion. The table includes roughly 96,000 clones, approximately 87% detected once. The sequencing here drew on peripheral blood, taken on day 0 of AZD1222 vaccination. The receptors stem from an adult in good health. The CDR3 runs from the conserved cysteine through the conserved F or W.

j_gene,v_gene,CDR3aa
TRBJ2-3,TRBV6-5,CASSLAGGPSDTQYF
TRBJ1-6,TRBV9,CASSVITDSPLHF
TRBJ2-1,TRBV28,CASSYGDNEQFF
TRBJ2-2,TRBV6-2/TRBV6-3,CASSYSRGANTGELFF
TRBJ2-7,TRBV24-1,CATSDYRNYEQYF
TRBJ1-1,TRBV28,CASSLGARTAWNTEAFF
TRBJ2-7,TRBV9,CASSVAGLSSYEQYF
TRBJ2-7,TRBV18,CASSRERGRTSKGGQYF
TRBJ2-1,TRBV7-3,CASSFRAGGVYNEQFF
TRBJ1-1,TRBV28,CASSRTGEGNTEAFF
TRBJ2-7,TRBV14,CASSQRQGTGKLEQYF
TRBJ1-2,TRBV28,CAILDGIYGYTF
TRBJ2-7,TRBV3-1/TRBV3-2,CASSQGQNNYYEQYF
TRBJ2-7,TRBV6-5,CASSSRLAAPYEQYF
TRBJ2-5,TRBV7-3,CASSFQSAGGGETQYF
TRBJ1-4,TRBV2,CASSSTGVATNEKLFF
TRBJ1-5,TRBV6-5,CASILNSNQPQHF
TRBJ2-3,TRBV6-5,CASSYTNTDTQYF
TRBJ1-1,TRBV3-1/TRBV3-2,CASSQEGGRGGAFF
TRBJ2-3,TRBV19,CASSVETDTQYF
TRBJ2-7,TRBV19,CASSIYGEQYF
TRBJ1-1,TRBV30,CAWSATGFTEAFF
TRBJ2-5,TRBV12-3/TRBV12-4,CASSLGGQLTQYF
TRBJ2-7,TRBV28,CASSLDNNYEQYF
TRBJ1-4,TRBV5-1,CASSLGDTATNEKLFF
TRBJ1-1,TRBV19,CASSRDRVNTEAFF
TRBJ1-1,TRBV6-5,CASSTQGNTEAFF
TRBJ2-5,TRBV5-4,CASSLREKETQYF
TRBJ2-1,TRBV28,CASSLGAMINEQFF
TRBJ2-7,TRBV11-2,CASSSGGRYEQYF
TRBJ1-1,TRBV19,CASSFRTGGKSNTEAFF
TRBJ2-6,TRBV6-6,CASSYAGMGANVLTF
TRBJ2-7,TRBV7-9,CASSSSGGYEQYF
TRBJ2-2,TRBV5-1,CASRGLPQNTGELFF
TRBJ2-1,TRBV4-3,CASSQDEAGINNEQFF
TRBJ2-3,TRBV19,CASSIGGSPRTDTQYF
TRBJ2-7,TRBV29-1,CSVVTGGPYEQYF
TRBJ1-2,TRBV2,CASRIDGYTF
TRBJ2-7,TRBV6-1,CASSEELSYEQYF
TRBJ1-6,TRBV9,CASSVGVYNSPLHF
TRBJ2-7,TRBV3-1/TRBV3-2,CASSQGGPERGYEQYF
TRBJ2-5,TRBV30,CAWKQETQYF
TRBJ1-1,TRBV6-2/TRBV6-3,CASSTRASMNTEAFF
TRBJ2-7,TRBV7-9,CASSSMSDRAPRYF
TRBJ2-1,TRBV12-3/TRBV12-4,CASSLAGNEQFF